What follows are 26 T cell receptor beta chains derived from one specimen sequenced in a study of T cell repertoires in cytomegalovirus infection. TCRdb independently ran MiXCR on the reads; one entry per CDR3 protein. The data hold about half a million distinct CDR3 sequences, with more than 40% observed a single time. The antigens these receptors bind are not known. The material was cultured PBMCs, obtained from culture after CMV antigen stimulation. The receptors derive from a human donor in good health (CMV status not recorded). Some clones in this sample may be carry-over from other donors' samples.

J is TRBJ1-4 and V is TRBV4-1; no clear D gene. CDR3 length: 13 amino acids. Trimming stripped 4 bases from V and 7 bases from J, with 10 bases between. Per the germline V gene, CDR1 is MGHRA and CDR2 is YSYEKL. The CDR3 region has the DNA TGCGCCAGCAGCCTGTCGGTTCCTGAAAAACTGTTTTTT. It translates to CASSLSVPEKLFF.

This clonotype was seen more than once but under ten times. The chain recombines TRBV7-8 with TRBJ1-4, with a tentative D call TRBD1 (5 bases). Germline CDR1 reads SGHVS; CDR2 reads FQNEAQ. The length of the CDR3 is 13 residues. Trimming took 1 base from V and 8 from J, leaving 8 bases between them. The CDR3 here is CASSLGRAEKLFF. CDR3 sequence (DNA): TGTGCCAGCAGCTTAGGCAGGGCAGAAAAACTGTTTTTT. The variable domain in full, completed from reference TRBV7-8 and TRBJ1-4, reads GAGVSQSPRYKVAKRGQDVALRCDPISGHVSLFWYQQALGQGPEFLTYFQNEAQLDKSGLPSDRFFAERPEGSVSTLKIQRTQQEDSAVYLCASSLGRAEKLFFGSGTQLSVL.

This clonotype was observed a handful of times. The chain's CDR3 is CASRGTKRDTQYF. The CDR3 bases are TGTGCCAGCAGGGGGACTAAGAGGGATACGCAGTATTTT. V is TRBV6-1 and J is TRBJ2-3, with TRBD2 matching 7 bases. This CDR3 is 13 amino acids long. V was pared by 6 bases and J by 6 bases, with 6 bases of the junction left unmatched. Germline CDR1 is MNHNS and CDR2 is SASEGT.

This clonotype was counted ten times or more. The J gene is TRBJ2-1, the V gene TRBV6-5; a possible D gene is TRBD2 (5 bases). The CDR3 contains 15 residues. V shed 0 bases and J shed 3 bases, with 9 bases lying between them. Germline assignment: CDR1 MNHEY and CDR2 SVGAGI. The CDR3, as DNA: TGTGCCAGCAGTTACTCGGCGGGTAGCTACAATGAGCAGTTCTTC. This translates into CASSYSAGSYNEQFF.

This clonotype appeared a few times. The chain combines TRBV4-2 with TRBJ1-4; maybe TRBD1 (6 bases). This CDR3 is built from 18 residues. V lost 2 bases and J lost 6, with 22 bases in between. CDR1 LGHNA and CDR2 YNFKEQ come from the germline V gene. CDR3 nucleotides: TGTGCCAGCAGCCAACAAGACCGTGGGGCAGGGGAGGATGAAAAACTGTTTTTT. This sequence encodes CASSQQDRGAGEDEKLFF.

This clonotype was detected a few times. This rearrangement joins TRBV7-2 to TRBJ2-1, with D uncertain. Germline values: CDR1 SGHTA, CDR2 FQGNSA. The CDR3 sequence is 16 residues long. V shed 5 bases and J shed 2 bases, with 16 bases lying between them. CDR3 loop: CASSRVARAPYNEQFF. The DNA for the CDR3 is TGTGCCAGCAGCCGAGTGGCCCGGGCACCCTACAATGAGCAGTTCTTC.

V usage is TRBV6-5 and J usage is TRBJ2-7, with a possible D match to TRBD1 (5 bases). Trimming took 0 bases from V and 3 from J, leaving 12 bases between them. CDR1 and CDR2 from the germline V gene are MNHEY and SVGAGI. The CDR3 consists of 15 residues. CDR3 loop: CASSYSAVQGYEQYF. In nucleotides, the CDR3 is TGTGCCAGCAGTTACTCGGCGGTGCAGGGCTACGAGCAGTACTTC.

This clonotype has a count of ten or more. The genes are TRBV12-3 or TRBV12-4 and TRBJ1-2; D might be TRBD1 (5 bases). V lost 2 bases and J lost 4, with 8 bases in between. The CDR3 is made up of 13 amino acids. CDR3 sequence (DNA): TGTGCCAGCAGTTTACGGGGCGGCTATGGCTACACCTTC. Protein: CASSLRGGYGYTF.

The V gene is TRBV9, the J gene TRBJ2-2; 7 positions agree with TRBD2. The CDR3 is 13 amino acids. The germline V gene has CDR1 SGDLS and CDR2 YYNGEE. V trimming: 9 bases; J trimming: 2 bases; junction bases outside the gene matches: 4. The CDR3 bases are TGTGCCACAAAGCGGGGCAACACCGGGGAGCTGTTTTTT. Encoded protein: CATKRGNTGELFF.

The chain links TRBV5-6 to TRBJ1-2; possible D gene TRBD1, 6 bases. The V end lost 1 base, the J end lost 3 bases, and 10 bases lay between the germline ends. The CDR3 spans 14 residues. The germline V gene has CDR1 SGHDT and CDR2 YYEEEE. CDR3 in amino acids: CASSLRYRDYGYTF. In nucleotides, the CDR3 is TGTGCCAGCAGCTTGAGGTACAGGGACTATGGCTACACCTTC.

This clonotype was observed at least ten times. The rearrangement links TRBV7-6 to TRBJ2-7; D is perhaps TRBD1 (5 bases). The CDR3 consists of 16 residues. Germline CDR1 SGHVS, CDR2 FNYEAQ. V was cut by 2 bases and J by 5 bases, with 19 bases left in between. Written as DNA, the CDR3 is TGTGCCAGCAGCTTAAGCAGGGCAGAAAATGCGGACGAGCAGTACTTC. It translates to CASSLSRAENADEQYF.

In DNA form, the CDR3 reads TGTGCCAGCAGCGTGGACAGGGACGGGGGAGCCCAGCATTTT. The encoded protein is CASSVDRDGGAQHF. The rearrangement uses TRBV5-4 and TRBJ1-5; 8 nucleotides align to TRBD1. CDR3 length equals 14 residues. Germline CDR1 is SGHNT and CDR2 is YYREEE (reference sequence). The ends lost 4 bases at V and 11 bases at J; junction bases unmatched: 11.

CDR3 sequence (DNA): TGTGCCAGCTCACCGACGGACAGTGAAGCTTTCTTT. It is translated as CASSPTDSEAFF. This chain uses TRBV18 with TRBJ1-1; tentatively, D is TRBD1 (6 bases). Germline CDR1 is KGHSH and CDR2 is LQKENI. The CDR3 is 12 amino acids. The germline V and J ends were trimmed by 3 bases and 7 bases, with 9 bases remaining between them. The variable domain in full, completed from reference TRBV18 and TRBJ1-1, reads NAGVMQNPRHLVRRRGQEARLRCSPMKGHSHVYWYRQLPEEGLKFMVYLQKENIIDESGMPKERFSAEFPKEGPSILRIQQVVRGDSAAYFCASSPTDSEAFFGQGTRLTVV.

This clonotype was counted only a few times. V usage is TRBV7-8 and J usage is TRBJ2-5, with D possibly TRBD2 on 5 matching bases. The germline V and J ends were trimmed by 0 bases and 4 bases, with 9 bases remaining between them. CDR3 length: 14 amino acids. Germline V lookup: CDR1 SGHVS, CDR2 FQNEAQ. CDR3 sequence reads: CASSLAPGRETQYF. The CDR3 DNA follows: TGTGCCAGCAGCTTAGCACCGGGGAGAGAGACCCAGTACTTC. The whole variable domain, filled in from reference TRBV7-8 and TRBJ2-5, reads GAGVSQSPRYKVAKRGQDVALRCDPISGHVSLFWYQQALGQGPEFLTYFQNEAQLDKSGLPSDRFFAERPEGSVSTLKIQRTQQEDSAVYLCASSLAPGRETQYFGPGTRLLVL.

The CDR3 bases are TGTGCCAGCAGCTTGGGACTAGCGGGAGAGTATGAGCAGTTCTTC. It yields the protein CASSLGLAGEYEQFF. V is TRBV7-6 and J is TRBJ2-1, with TRBD2 matching over 14 bases. The V gene end was trimmed by 3 bases and the J gene end by 8 bases; junction bases not matched to a gene: 3. Germline-derived CDR1 and CDR2 are SGHVS and FNYEAQ. CDR3 length: 15 amino acids.

This clonotype was counted once. The chain combines TRBV7-6 with TRBJ2-2, with unresolved D. Per germline, CDR1 SGHVS and CDR2 FNYEAQ. The CDR3 has 15 residues. V dropped 3 bases and J dropped 6 bases, with 14 bases sitting between them. The CDR3, as DNA: TGTGCCAGCAGCTTCAGTGTGGTGGTCGCCGGGGAGCTGTTTTTT. This sequence encodes CASSFSVVVAGELFF.

The genes are TRBV6-1 and TRBJ2-7; 9 bases map to TRBD1. The CDR3 is 13 amino acids. Germline V gene lookup returns CDR1 MNHNS and CDR2 SASEGT. V lost 6 bases and J lost 5; bases outside the gene matches: 5. The CDR3 loop is CASRGTGIDEQYF. The CDR3 bases are TGTGCCAGCAGAGGGACAGGGATTGACGAGCAGTACTTC.

The V and J genes are TRBV7-8 and TRBJ2-5; no reliable D call. Trimming stripped 5 bases from V and 3 bases from J, with 16 bases between. CDR1 and CDR2 (germline): SGHVS, FQNEAQ. The length of the CDR3 is 15 residues. CDR3 protein: CASSGLGRRKETQYF. For the CDR3, the DNA is TGTGCCAGCAGCGGATTGGGCAGAAGAAAAGAGACCCAGTACTTC.

This clonotype turned up a few times. The chain recombines TRBV5-1 with TRBJ2-5; TRBD2 aligns across 10 bases. The CDR3 extends over 14 amino acids. From germline, CDR1 is SGHRS and CDR2 YFSETQ. After removal of 3 bases from V and 5 bases from J, the junction contained 4 bases not matched to a gene. CDR3 nucleotides: TGCGCCAGCAGCTCACTAGCGGGGATGGAGACCCAGTACTTC. Translating it yields CASSSLAGMETQYF.

A note on this clonotype: Its ends do not fully match the called genes, so a read error is possible. The chain employs TRBV12-3 or TRBV12-4 and TRBJ2-2; either TRBD1 or TRBD2 may fit D (5 bases each). The CDR3 is 18 residues long. CDR3 in DNA: TGTGCCAGCAGTCTAGCAGGCCTCTCGAGGGGGAACACCGGGGAGCTGTTTTTT. It yields the protein CASSLAGLSRGNTGELFF.

The rearrangement uses TRBV11-2 and TRBJ2-2; D is undetermined. Trimming cost V 8 bases and J 4 bases, with 14 bases left between them. CDR1 and CDR2 (germline): SGHAT, FQNNGV. The CDR3 contains 14 residues. The CDR3 region has the DNA TGTGCCAGCTGCATGCGGACGATCACCGGGGAGCTGTTTTTT. This translates into CASCMRTITGELFF.

This clonotype was counted between two and nine times. The chain has TRBV11-2 and TRBJ2-7; D not resolved. This CDR3 has 18 residues. The V end was cut by 0 bases, the J end by 2 bases, with 20 bases between. Germline CDR1 and CDR2: SGHAT and FQNNGV. The CDR3: CASSLDRWDAPPPYEQYF. Written as DNA, the CDR3 is TGTGCCAGCAGCTTAGATCGGTGGGATGCTCCACCTCCCTACGAGCAGTACTTC.

The J gene is TRBJ2-7, the V gene TRBV7-9; D possibly uses TRBD1 or TRBD2 (6 bases each). Trimming pared 2 bases from V and 5 bases from J, leaving 19 bases between. Germline CDR1 reads SEHNR; CDR2 reads FQNEAQ (reference sequence). This CDR3 contains 16 residues. The CDR3 nucleotides read TGTGCCAGCAGCTTATACGTGGGGGGCCTGGGGGACGAGCAGTACTTC. Its protein product is CASSLYVGGLGDEQYF.

The rearrangement links TRBV7-8 to TRBJ1-5; D might be TRBD1 (6 bases). CDR1 and CDR2 from the germline V gene are SGHVS and FQNEAQ. Trimming took off 4 bases at V and 6 bases at J, with 16 bases between the two ends. There are 15 residues in the CDR3. The CDR3 spells CASSSNRQAAQPQHF. The CDR3, as DNA: TGTGCCAGCAGCTCAAACAGACAGGCTGCTCAGCCCCAGCATTTT.

This clonotype was detected a few times. The chain recombines TRBV19 with TRBJ2-6; no clear D. V shed 10 bases and J shed 0 bases, with 1 base lying between them. The V gene's germline CDR1 is LNHDA and CDR2 SQIVND (reference sequence). CDR3 length: 11 residues. The DNA for the CDR3 is TGTGCCACCTCTGGGGCCAACGTCCTGACTTTC. Residues: CATSGANVLTF.

V gene TRBV19 combines with J gene TRBJ1-1; the match to TRBD1 covers 7 bases. Germline V gene lookup returns CDR1 LNHDA and CDR2 SQIVND (reference sequence). V shed 7 bases and J 0 bases; nucleotides not matched to a gene: 5. The CDR3 consists of 14 residues. Written as DNA, the CDR3 is TGTGCCAGTACTCGACAGGGACTGAACACTGAAGCTTTCTTT. Translation gives CASTRQGLNTEAFF.